This T cell receptor beta chain was obtained from a study of OX40 agonist ivuxolimab in advanced cancers. As for the study in general: Administration of intravenous ivuxolimab to patients occurred every 2 weeks at 0.01 to 10 mg/kg. A male proportion of over 70% was recorded, with mean age around 60 years and range roughly 23 to 90. Notes on the study in general: Relative to CD4+, CD8+ T cells held more expanded clones on average.

With regard to this clone: The antigen is undetermined.

The data were produced by immunoSEQ multiplex PCR, yet TCRdb's version contains in-frame clones alone and is incomplete. The data hold fewer than 30,000 clones, with 70% to 80% observed a single time. The sequence was obtained from an adult with an advanced solid tumor such as melanoma, head and neck, liver or kidney cancer. The sequences come from CD4+ or CD8+ T cells sorted from blood, collected in a trial of the OX40 agonist ivuxolimab.

CDR3 region: CASSYSGAANGELFF. DNA for the CDR3: TGTGCCAGCAGTTACTCTGGGGCAGCAAACGGGGAGCTGTTTTTT. The chain is built from TRBV6-5 and TRBJ2-2; D possibly corresponds to TRBD1 (5 bases). V shed 0 bases and J shed 7 bases, with 12 bases lying between them. The CDR3 loop spans 15 amino acids. Germline assignment: CDR1 MNHEY and CDR2 SVGAGI.